The clone carrying this T cell receptor (beta chain) was counted between two and nine times. Its target is unknown. Germline V CDR1 and CDR2: SGHVS, FQNEAQ. The CDR3 covers 15 residues. The V and J ends lost 7 bases and 5 bases respectively, with 20 bases between them. RNA transcripts gave rise to amplified TCR beta CDR3 regions. Carried out on the TCR CDR3, a first-round RT-PCR used the HTBI primer set. TCRdb fed the multiplex PCR reads into MiXCR, producing one record per CDR3 protein. The table records roughly 500,000 distinct CDR3 sequences, 15% to 20% of them present only once. This entry comes from a study of T cells in Graves' hyperthyroidism and ophthalmopathy. Looking at the study overall: Blood from the periphery was taken at initial diagnosis, before any treatment. Findings and limits, study-wide: Most expanded thyroid clonotypes above 0.001 also appeared in blood.

This chain links TRBV7-8 with TRBJ1-1; D not resolved. Specimen: blood. The receptor was derived from a woman aged 25 to 45 with Graves' ophthalmopathy. CDR3 nucleotide sequence: TGTGCCAGCAACCTAGGGAGTTCAAGTGGAACTGAAGCTTTCTTT. Its translation is CASNLGSSSGTEAFF.